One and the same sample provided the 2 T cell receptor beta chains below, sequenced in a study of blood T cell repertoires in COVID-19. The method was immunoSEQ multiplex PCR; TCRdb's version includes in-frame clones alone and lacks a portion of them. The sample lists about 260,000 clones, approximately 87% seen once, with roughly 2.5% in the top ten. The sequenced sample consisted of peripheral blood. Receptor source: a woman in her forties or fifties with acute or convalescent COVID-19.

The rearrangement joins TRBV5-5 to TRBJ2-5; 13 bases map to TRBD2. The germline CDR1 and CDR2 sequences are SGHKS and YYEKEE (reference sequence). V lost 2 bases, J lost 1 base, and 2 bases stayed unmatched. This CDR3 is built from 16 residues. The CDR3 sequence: CASSFGLAGVQETQYF. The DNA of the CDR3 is TGTGCCAGCAGCTTTGGACTAGCGGGAGTCCAAGAGACCCAGTACTTC.

CDR3 sequence: CASSSYGQGNTYEQYF. CDR3 coding DNA: TGTGCCAGCAGTTCCTATGGACAGGGGAATACCTACGAGCAGTACTTC. The V and J genes are TRBV28 and TRBJ2-7, with TRBD1 matching 9 bases. CDR3 size: 16 residues. Trimming at V came to 4 bases and at J to 2 bases, leaving 9 bases not matched to a gene. Germline assignment: CDR1 MDHEN and CDR2 SYDVKM.